The entry below describes one T cell receptor (beta chain). Its antigen is unknown. At deep level, the assay was performed. The genomic DNA of each subset was split evenly across several immunoSEQ plates. In the authors' workflow: There were no quality scores in the junction-only immunoSEQ sequences, so filtering differed. TCRdb's copy holds only in-frame clones and misses some; the assay was immunoSEQ multiplex PCR. From that table come the V and J calls and clone size; the DNA was used to work out D and trimming. The sample consists of 2 million to 2.5 million clones, roughly 95% of them appearing once. The data were obtained in a study of shared clonotypes between healthy human individuals. Whole-study results and caveats: Four donors shared approximately 5% of their naive CD4 clonotypes.

V was trimmed by 7 bases and J by 0 bases, leaving 13 bases between them. Germline V gene lookup returns CDR1 SGHRS and CDR2 YFSETQ. CDR3 length: 14 residues. This TCR was recovered from a man aged 18 to 30 in good health. Sequencing was carried out using naive CD4+ T cells sorted from blood. Subset given: CD45RA+ positively selected. The rearrangement links TRBV5-1 to TRBJ1-2; D perhaps matches TRBD1 (6 bases). The CDR3 region is CASPRTEPNYGYTF. DNA for the CDR3: TGCGCCAGCCCTCGGACAGAGCCTAACTATGGCTACACCTTC. Full variable domain (rest looked up from reference TRBV5-1 and TRBJ1-2): KAGVTQTPRYLIKTRGQQVTLSCSPISGHRSVSWYQQTPGQGLQFLFEYFSETQRNKGNFPGRFSGRQFSNSRSEMNVSTLELGDSALYLCASPRTEPNYGYTFGSGTRLTVV.